This T cell receptor (beta chain) was captured by sequencing in a study of glioma-infiltrating T cells after dendritic cell vaccination. Overall study: At biweekly intervals, patients got three intradermal dendritic cell vaccine injections.

The PCR used 60 V beta and 13 J beta primers. TCRdb keeps only in-frame clones here, not all; method: immunoSEQ multiplex PCR. The sample includes some 90,000 clones, roughly four fifths of them seen just once. Study-wide results and caveats: Longer survival after dendritic cell vaccination followed higher pretreatment TIL content.

Concerning this clone itself: No antigen is known for it.

The sample's time point: after dendritic cell vaccination, including at tumor progression/relapse. Fresh-frozen tumor tissue and more than two years of survival data were available for all. This CDR3 spans 14 amino acids. Germline-derived CDR1 and CDR2 are SGHDN and FVKESK. With 2 bases removed from V and 4 bases from J, the gap between germline ends came to 11 bases. The V and J genes are TRBV14 and TRBJ1-2; D is unresolved. This TCR was recovered from a human donor with glioblastoma. Source: blood, taken after dendritic cell vaccination. CDR3 in amino acids: CASSQYSRFYGYTF. CDR3 sequence (DNA): TGTGCCAGCAGCCAATACTCGAGATTCTATGGCTACACCTTC.